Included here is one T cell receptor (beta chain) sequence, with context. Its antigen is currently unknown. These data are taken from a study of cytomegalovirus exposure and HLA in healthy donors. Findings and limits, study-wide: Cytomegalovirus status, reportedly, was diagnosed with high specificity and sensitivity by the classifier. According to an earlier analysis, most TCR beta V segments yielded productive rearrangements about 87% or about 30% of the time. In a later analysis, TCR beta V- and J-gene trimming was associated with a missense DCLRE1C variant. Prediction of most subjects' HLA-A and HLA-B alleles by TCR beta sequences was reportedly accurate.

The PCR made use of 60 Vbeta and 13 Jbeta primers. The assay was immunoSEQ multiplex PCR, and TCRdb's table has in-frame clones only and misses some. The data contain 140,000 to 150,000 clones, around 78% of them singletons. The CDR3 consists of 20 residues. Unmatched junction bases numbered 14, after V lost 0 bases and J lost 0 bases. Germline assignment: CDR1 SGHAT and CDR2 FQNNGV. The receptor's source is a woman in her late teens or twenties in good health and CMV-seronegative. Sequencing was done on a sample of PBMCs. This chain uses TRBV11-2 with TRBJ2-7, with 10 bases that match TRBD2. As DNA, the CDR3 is TGTGCCAGCAGCTTAGAAGCCGCGGTTGGGGAGCGGGGGGGCTCCTACGAGCAGTACTTC. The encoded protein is CASSLEAAVGERGGSYEQYF.